This T cell receptor (beta chain) was sequenced in a study of PD-L1 blockade in urothelial cancer. Study context: Patients commenced intravenous atezolizumab, 1,200 mg every 3 weeks, in about 2014. Median T cell yield from blood was about 130,000. Study-level results: Expansion of tumor-associated blood clones at 3 weeks was greater in durable-benefit patients.

In each PCR, synthetic TCR analog templates were spiked in. The data were produced by immunoSEQ multiplex PCR, yet TCRdb's version contains in-frame clones alone and is incomplete. The data contain around 50,000 clones, under 85% of them singletons. In the case of this clone: What it binds is unknown.

The time point is: peripheral blood 6 weeks after treatment start. The input for sequencing was PBMCs, taken around atezolizumab (anti-PD-L1) treatment. This sequence was found in a man between 50 and 59 years old with urothelial cancer.

CDR3 sequence (DNA): TGCGCCAGCAGTCCACTGGGTGGCGGGGTGGACGAGCAGTACTTC. Translated, it gives CASSPLGGGVDEQYF. The rearrangement joins TRBV5-1 to TRBJ2-7; D may be TRBD2 (6 bases). Germline CDR1 and CDR2: SGHRS and YFSETQ. V gave up 5 bases and J gave up 5 bases, with 20 bases separating them. The CDR3 has 15 amino acids.